The clone carrying this TCR beta chain was seen more than once but under ten times. CDR1 MNHEY and CDR2 SMNVEV come from the germline V gene (reference sequence). V was cut by 6 bases and J by 14 bases, with 14 bases left in between. The CDR3 runs to 11 residues. TCRdb independently ran MiXCR on the reads; one entry per CDR3 protein. The sample gives about 150,000 distinct CDR3 sequences, 23% of which show up once; about 10% is in the top ten. This specimen belongs to a study of T cell repertoires in cytomegalovirus infection. About the research overall: Shared public TCR beta signatures pointed to both CMV infection and a matching HLA type.

The chain uses TRBV27 and TRBJ2-1; D ambiguous. The receptor was derived from a human donor in good health (CMV status not recorded). Some clones in this sample may be carry-over from other donors' samples. Input material: PBMCs. The CDR3 region is CASSLSPLEFF. The CDR3 nucleotides are TGTGCCAGCAGCCTATCCCCGCTAGAGTTCTTC.